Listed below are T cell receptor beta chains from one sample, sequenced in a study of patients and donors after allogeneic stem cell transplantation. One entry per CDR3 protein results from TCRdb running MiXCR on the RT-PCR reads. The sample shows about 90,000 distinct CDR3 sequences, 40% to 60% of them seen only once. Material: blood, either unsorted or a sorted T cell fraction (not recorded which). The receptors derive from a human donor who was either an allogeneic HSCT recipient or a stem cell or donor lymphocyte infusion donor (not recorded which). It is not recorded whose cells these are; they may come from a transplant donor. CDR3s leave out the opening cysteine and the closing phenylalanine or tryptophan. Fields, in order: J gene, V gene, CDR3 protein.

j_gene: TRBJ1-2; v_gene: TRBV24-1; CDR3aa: ATGEGDGNYGYT
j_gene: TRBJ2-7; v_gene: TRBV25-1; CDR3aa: ASSESGSTYEQY
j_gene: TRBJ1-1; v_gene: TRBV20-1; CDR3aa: SASDHTEAF
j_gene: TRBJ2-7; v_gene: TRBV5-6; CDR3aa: ASSLFGTSYEQY
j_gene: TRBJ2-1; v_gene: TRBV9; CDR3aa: ASSVTSGIYNEQF
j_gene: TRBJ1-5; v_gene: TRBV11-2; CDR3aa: ASSATGYSNQPQH
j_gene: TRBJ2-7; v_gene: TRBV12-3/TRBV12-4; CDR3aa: ASSLTGQGSHEQY
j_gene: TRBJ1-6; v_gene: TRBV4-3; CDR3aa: ASSQDRVRNSPLH
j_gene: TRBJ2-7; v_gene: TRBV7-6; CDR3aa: ASSPREGLYEQY
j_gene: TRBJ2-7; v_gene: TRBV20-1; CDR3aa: SASGTSGEQY
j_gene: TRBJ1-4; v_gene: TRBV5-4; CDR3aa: ASSLDAGGEKLF
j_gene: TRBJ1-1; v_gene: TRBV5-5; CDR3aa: ASSNRDRLYTEAF
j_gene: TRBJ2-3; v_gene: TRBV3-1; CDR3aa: ASSQEGVSDTQY
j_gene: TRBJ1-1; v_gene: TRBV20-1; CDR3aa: SARQGANTEAF
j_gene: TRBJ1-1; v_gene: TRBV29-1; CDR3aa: SPIRQGGTEAF
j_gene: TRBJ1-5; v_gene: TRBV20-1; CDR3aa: SARDLKAGNQPQH
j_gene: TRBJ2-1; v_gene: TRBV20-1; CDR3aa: SATPFGASTGNEQF
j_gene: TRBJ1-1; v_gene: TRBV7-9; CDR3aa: ASSLVGPDPEAF
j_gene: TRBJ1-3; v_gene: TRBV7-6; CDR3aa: ASSLAGGNGNTIY
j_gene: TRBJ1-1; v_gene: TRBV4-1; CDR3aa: ASSQRDRVGLDTEAF
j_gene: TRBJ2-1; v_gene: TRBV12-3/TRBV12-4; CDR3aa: ATSGIGEQF
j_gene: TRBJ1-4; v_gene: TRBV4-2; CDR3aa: ASSQVKGGAEKLF
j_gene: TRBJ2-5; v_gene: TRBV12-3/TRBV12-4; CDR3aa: ASRNIPGEKETQY
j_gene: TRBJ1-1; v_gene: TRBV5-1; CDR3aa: ASSITPGGTEAF
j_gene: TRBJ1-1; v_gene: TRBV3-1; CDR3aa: ASSQERGARTEAF
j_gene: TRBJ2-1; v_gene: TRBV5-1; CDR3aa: ASSLTGSGGNEQF
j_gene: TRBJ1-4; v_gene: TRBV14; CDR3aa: ASSFRQRNEKLF
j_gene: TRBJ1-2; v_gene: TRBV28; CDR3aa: ASKIGGHYGYT
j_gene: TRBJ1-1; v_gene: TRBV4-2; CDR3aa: ASSQDRTTEAF
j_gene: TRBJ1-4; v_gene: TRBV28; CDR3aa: ASRPQEALEKLF
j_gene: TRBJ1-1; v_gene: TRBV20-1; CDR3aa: SANQGAGDTEAF
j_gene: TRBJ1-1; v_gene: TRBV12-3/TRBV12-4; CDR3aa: ASSLVPLGFNTEAF
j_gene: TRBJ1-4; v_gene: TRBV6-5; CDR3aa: ASSYSVGGAREKLF
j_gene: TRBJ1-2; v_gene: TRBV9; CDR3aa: ASSLQGEDYGYT
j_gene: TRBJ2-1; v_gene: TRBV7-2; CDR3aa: ASSLGEGTSSYNEQF
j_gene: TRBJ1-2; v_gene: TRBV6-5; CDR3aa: ASSRPGLNYGYT
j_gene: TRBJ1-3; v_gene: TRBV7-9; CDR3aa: ASSLEAGPGNTIY
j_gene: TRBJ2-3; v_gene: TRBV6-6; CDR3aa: ASYKGLANTDTQY
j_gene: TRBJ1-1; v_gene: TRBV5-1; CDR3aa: ASSYQGRGTEAF
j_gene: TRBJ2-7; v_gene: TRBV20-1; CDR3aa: SAADRDILYEQY